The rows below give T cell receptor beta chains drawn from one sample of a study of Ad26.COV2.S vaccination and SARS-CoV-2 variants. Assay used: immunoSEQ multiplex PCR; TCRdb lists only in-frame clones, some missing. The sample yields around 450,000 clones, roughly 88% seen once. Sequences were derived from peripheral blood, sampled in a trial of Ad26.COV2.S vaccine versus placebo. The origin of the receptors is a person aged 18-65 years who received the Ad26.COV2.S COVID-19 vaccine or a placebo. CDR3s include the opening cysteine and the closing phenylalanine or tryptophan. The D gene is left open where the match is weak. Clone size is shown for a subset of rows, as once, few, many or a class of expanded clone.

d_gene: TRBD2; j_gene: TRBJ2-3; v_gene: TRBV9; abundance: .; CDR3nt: TGTGCCAGCGCCTCTTTCGGGGCTAGCGGATTGAGCACAGATACGCAGTATTTT; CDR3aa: CASASFGASGLSTDTQYF
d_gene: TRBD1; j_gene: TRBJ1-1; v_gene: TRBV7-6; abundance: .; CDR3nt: TGTGCCAGCAGCTTAGGGGGGACAGGAGTGGGCACTGAAGCTTTCTTT; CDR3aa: CASSLGGTGVGTEAFF
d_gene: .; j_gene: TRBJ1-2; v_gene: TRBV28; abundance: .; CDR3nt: TGTGCCAGCAGTTCCCCGGGAGGGCGGGGCCTCTATGGCTACACCTTC; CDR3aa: CASSSPGGRGLYGYTF
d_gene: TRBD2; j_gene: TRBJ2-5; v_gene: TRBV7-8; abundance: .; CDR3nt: TGTGCCAGCACCCCGACTAGCGGGAGGGCCTTTGTTCAAGAGACCCAGTACTTC; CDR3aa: CASTPTSGRAFVQETQYF
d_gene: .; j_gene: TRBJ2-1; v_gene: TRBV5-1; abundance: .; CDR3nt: TGCGCCAGCAGCTTGGAAGGGACGGGTGGCGATGAGCAGTTCTTC; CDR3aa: CASSLEGTGGDEQFF
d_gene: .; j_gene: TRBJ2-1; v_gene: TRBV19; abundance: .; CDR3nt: TGTGCCAGTCAGCATAGCGATGGGGAGCAGTTCTTC; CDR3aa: CASQHSDGEQFF
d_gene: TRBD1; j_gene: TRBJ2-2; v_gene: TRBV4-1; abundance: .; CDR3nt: TGCGCCAGCAGCCAGGATCCCGGGACAGGGGCCGGGGAGCTGTTTTTT; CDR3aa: CASSQDPGTGAGELFF
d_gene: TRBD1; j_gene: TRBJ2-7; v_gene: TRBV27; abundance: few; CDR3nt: TGTGCCAGCAGTTTATCCCCCATGACAGGGGCCTACGAGCAGTACTTC; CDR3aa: CASSLSPMTGAYEQYF
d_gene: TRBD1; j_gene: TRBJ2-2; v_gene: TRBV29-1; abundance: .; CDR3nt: TGCAGCGTTGACAGGGGGCGGACCGGGGAGCTGTTTTTT; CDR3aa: CSVDRGRTGELFF
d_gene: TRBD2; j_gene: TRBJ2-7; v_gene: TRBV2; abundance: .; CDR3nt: TGTGCCAGCAGTGGGGCTAGCGGGACCACCTACGAGCAGTACTTC; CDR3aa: CASSGASGTTYEQYF
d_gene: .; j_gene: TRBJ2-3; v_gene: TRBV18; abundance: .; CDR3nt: TGTGCCAGCTCACTTCTCCGTACCGATACGCAGTATTTT; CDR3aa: CASSLLRTDTQYF
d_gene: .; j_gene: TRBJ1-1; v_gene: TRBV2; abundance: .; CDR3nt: TGTGCCAGACAGGGAAGGAGGAACACTGAAGCTTTCTTT; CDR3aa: CARQGRRNTEAFF
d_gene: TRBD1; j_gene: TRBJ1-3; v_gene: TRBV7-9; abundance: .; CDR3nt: TGTGCCAGCAGCTCGGACAGGGGCTCTGGAAACACCATATATTTT; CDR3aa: CASSSDRGSGNTIYF